Sequencing of this T cell receptor (beta chain) was carried out in a study of cytomegalovirus exposure and HLA in healthy donors. Study-wide background: Early release data held around 82 million unique TCRs from HLA-typed donors.

Of note for this clone: Its antigen is not identified.

The PCR employed 60 Vbeta primers together with 13 Jbeta primers. Sequenced by immunoSEQ multiplex PCR; TCRdb stores in-frame clones only, minus some. Its clone listing holds about 130,000 clones. Findings and limits, study-wide: Three chains linked to CMV were shown in vitro to be specific for CMV antigens.

The CDR3 totals 19 residues. Per germline, CDR1 MNHEY and CDR2 SMNVEV (reference sequence). J was trimmed by 6 bases and V by 0 bases; bases with no gene match: 14. The sequencing sample was made of PBMCs. This chain uses TRBV27 with TRBJ2-1; 10 positions agree with TRBD2. The clonotype comes from a woman between 40 and 55 years old in good health and CMV-seronegative. The CDR3 DNA reads TGTGCCAGCAGTTTATCGGAAGCGGGGGGGCTGCCTGGCATCAATGAGCAGTTCTTC. This gives the protein CASSLSEAGGLPGINEQFF.